The 10 T cell receptor beta chains in this list originate from one sample, sequenced in a study of shared clonotypes between healthy human individuals. Using immunoSEQ multiplex PCR, the repertoire was profiled, and TCRdb retains in-frame clones only, with some absent. The sample includes 2,500,000 or so clones, more than 85% of them seen just once. The sample taken for sequencing was naive CD4+ T cells from PBMCs. Described subset: CD45RA+ positively selected. These receptors all come from a man younger than 35 in good health. Some clones in this sample may be carry-over from other donors' samples.

The chain employs TRBV5-1 and TRBJ2-7; 9 nucleotides line up with TRBD1. After removal of 5 bases from V and 6 bases from J, the junction contained 6 bases not matched to a gene. This CDR3 region has 13 residues. Germline CDR1 and CDR2: SGHRS and YFSETQ. DNA for the CDR3: TGCGCCAGCAGTACCGGACAGGGGATCGAGCAGTACTTC. Translating gives CASSTGQGIEQYF.

On this clone itself: Other DNA sequences in the same sample also yield this CDR3. The rearrangement joins TRBV9 to TRBJ2-6, with D hard to call. V lost 1 base and J 1 base, leaving 6 bases between the germline ends. Germline lookup yields CDR1 SGDLS and CDR2 YYNGEE. This CDR3 spans 15 amino acids. CDR3 in amino acids: CASSVLLSGANVLTF. Here the CDR3 DNA reads TGTGCCAGCAGCGTACTGCTTTCTGGGGCCAACGTCCTGACTTTC.

This chain uses TRBV4-1 with TRBJ1-2, with a possible D match to TRBD1 (6 bases). CDR3 size: 17 residues. Germline CDR1 MGHRA, CDR2 YSYEKL. V was cut by 1 base and J by 2 bases, with 17 bases left in between. CDR3 sequence (DNA): TGCGCCAGCAGCCAAGTTAAGAACAGGGCCTTCAACTATGGCTACACCTTC. Residues: CASSQVKNRAFNYGYTF.

To note about this clone: Other DNA sequences in the sample encode the same CDR3. The chain combines TRBV29-1 with TRBJ2-3; D might be TRBD2 (6 bases). Trimming shortened V by 6 bases and J by 4 bases, and 8 bases separated the two germline ends. Germline V lookup: CDR1 SQVTM, CDR2 ANQGSEA. This CDR3 comprises 11 residues. The CDR3 reads CSVGGADTQYF. The DNA for the CDR3 is TGCAGCGTCGGAGGGGCAGATACGCAGTATTTT.

The J gene is TRBJ2-1, the V gene TRBV6-5, with unresolved D. Trimming took 6 bases from V and 5 from J, leaving 14 bases between them. The CDR3 extends over 14 amino acids. CDR1 and CDR2 (germline): MNHEY, SVGAGI. This chain's CDR3 is CASRTSFGDNEQFF. CDR3 in DNA: TGTGCCAGCAGAACCTCCTTTGGGGACAATGAGCAGTTCTTC.

The chain uses TRBV5-1 and TRBJ2-6; D is possibly TRBD2 (6 bases). The CDR3 consists of 15 residues. V was shortened by 4 bases and J by 2 bases, with 10 bases between the two germline ends. Looked up from germline, CDR1 is SGHRS and CDR2 is YFSETQ. This CDR3 reads CASSPAGTGANVLTF. The CDR3 coding sequence is TGCGCCAGCAGCCCGGCGGGGACTGGGGCCAACGTCCTGACTTTC.

V usage is TRBV9 and J usage is TRBJ2-3; tentatively, D is TRBD2 (7 bases). The CDR3 is 16 amino acids. Germline V CDR1 and CDR2: SGDLS, YYNGEE. V dropped 4 bases and J dropped 3 bases, with 18 bases sitting between them. CDR3 DNA sequence: TGTGCCAGCAGCACCCCGCCAGCGGGACATACAGATACGCAGTATTTT. This codes for CASSTPPAGHTDTQYF.

The CDR3 nucleotides read TGTGCCAGCCGCCCGGCGCCGAGCTCCTACGAGCAGTACTTC. As protein: CASRPAPSSYEQYF. This rearrangement joins TRBV5-4 to TRBJ2-7, with D unclear. The CDR3 length is 14 residues. The germline gives CDR1 SGHNT, CDR2 YYREEE (reference sequence). The V end lost 7 bases, the J end lost 0 bases, and 14 bases lay between the germline ends.

This clone was observed once. This chain uses TRBV18 with TRBJ2-1; 7 bases match TRBD1. CDR3 length equals 17 residues. V lost 3 bases, J lost 2 bases, and 10 bases stayed unmatched. CDR1 and CDR2 from the germline V gene are KGHSH and LQKENI. The chain's CDR3 is CASSPYSGTVTYNEQFF. The CDR3 nucleotides are TGTGCCAGCTCACCCTACTCCGGGACAGTAACCTACAATGAGCAGTTCTTC.

The V and J genes are TRBV5-1 and TRBJ2-7; 9 bases agree with TRBD2. Losses at the gene ends were 5 bases for V and 5 bases for J; bases not matched to a gene: 14. Per germline, CDR1 SGHRS and CDR2 YFSETQ. There are 16 residues in the CDR3. The CDR3 bases are TGCGCCAGCAGACTTACCGCGGGAGGGCCAGGGAACGAGCAGTACTTC. Translating it yields CASRLTAGGPGNEQYF.